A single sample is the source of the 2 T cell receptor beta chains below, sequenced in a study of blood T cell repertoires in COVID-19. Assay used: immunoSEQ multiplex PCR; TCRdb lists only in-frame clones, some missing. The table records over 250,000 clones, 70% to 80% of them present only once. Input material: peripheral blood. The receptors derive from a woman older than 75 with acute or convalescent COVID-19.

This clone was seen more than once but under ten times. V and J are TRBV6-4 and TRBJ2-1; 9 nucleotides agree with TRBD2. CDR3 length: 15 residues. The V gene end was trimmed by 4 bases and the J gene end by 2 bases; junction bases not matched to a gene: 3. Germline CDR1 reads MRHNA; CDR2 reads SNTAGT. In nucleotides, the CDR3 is TGTGCCAGCAGTGCCGGGACTAGCCCCTACAATGAGCAGTTCTTC. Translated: CASSAGTSPYNEQFF.

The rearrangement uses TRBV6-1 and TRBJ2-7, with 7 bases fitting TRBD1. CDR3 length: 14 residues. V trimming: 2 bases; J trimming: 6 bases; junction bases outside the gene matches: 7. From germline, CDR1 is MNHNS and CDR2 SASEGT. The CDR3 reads CASSELQGQREQYF. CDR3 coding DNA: TGTGCCAGCAGTGAACTGCAGGGACAGCGCGAGCAGTACTTC.